This T cell receptor beta chain was profiled in a study of CD8+ T cells in alopecia areata. The CDR3 runs 13 residues. Germline lookup yields CDR1 SGHTA and CDR2 FQGTGA. The V and J ends lost 4 bases and 1 base respectively, with 7 bases between them. Once RNA had been extracted, it was reverse transcribed into cDNA to act as the sequencing template. Clones were read by immunoSEQ multiplex PCR, and TCRdb kept only the in-frame ones, dropping some. The sample has 110,000 to 150,000 clones, 62% seen once. This clone occurred a few times. The sequence was obtained from a human donor in good health. This chain connects TRBV7-3 to TRBJ1-1; no definite D call. The sequencing input was CD8+ T cells sorted from blood. The CDR3 sequence is CASSWTENTEAFF. CDR3 nucleotide sequence: TGTGCCAGCAGCTGGACGGAGAACACTGAAGCTTTCTTT.